Below are 28 T cell receptor beta chains sequenced from a single sample in a study of cytomegalovirus exposure and HLA in healthy donors. This table comes from immunoSEQ multiplex PCR, and its TCRdb copy is limited to in-frame clones, with some not included. The table records about 300,000 clones, over 75% of them present only once. Sequenced: PBMCs. The receptor source for this set is a woman under 30 in good health and CMV-seronegative.

The DNA of the CDR3 is TGTGCCAGCAAGAGAGCGGGAGCGGCCTACGAGCAGTACTTC. It encodes CASKRAGAAYEQYF. The chain combines TRBV28 with TRBJ2-7; 8 positions agree with TRBD2. The CDR3 sequence is 14 residues long. The germline gives CDR1 MDHEN, CDR2 SYDVKM. The junction had 7 bases not matched to a gene; V was cut back by 7 bases and J by 2 bases.

The chain carries TRBV6-6 and TRBJ2-3, with D perhaps TRBD1 (6 bases). V was shortened by 4 bases and J by 5 bases, with 10 bases between the two germline ends. The germline CDR1 and CDR2 sequences are MNHNY and SVGAGI (reference sequence). This CDR3 region has 13 residues. The CDR3, as DNA: TGTGCCAGCAGTTTACAGGGAATAGATACGCAGTATTTT. Protein product: CASSLQGIDTQYF.

The chain uses TRBV28 and TRBJ1-2, with 7 bases aligning to TRBD1. CDR1 and CDR2 (germline): MDHEN, SYDVKM. The V and J ends lost 6 bases and 9 bases, in that order; junction bases with no gene match: 13. This CDR3 comprises 14 residues. In DNA form, the CDR3 reads TGTGCCAGCAGCCTTACAGGGGTTGGTGTTCGCTACACCTTC. This translates into CASSLTGVGVRYTF.

The chain recombines TRBV5-6 with TRBJ2-3; 7 positions match TRBD2. Unmatched junction bases numbered 5, after V lost 4 bases and J lost 6 bases. The CDR3 runs to 13 residues. Looked up from germline, CDR1 is SGHDT and CDR2 is YYEEEE. CDR3 sequence reads: CASSRSGGDTQYF. CDR3 nucleotide sequence: TGTGCCAGCAGCCGATCCGGGGGGGATACGCAGTATTTT. The entire variable domain, with the rest obtained from reference TRBV5-6 and TRBJ2-3, is as follows: DAGVTQSPTHLIKTRGQQVTLRCSPKSGHDTVSWYQQALGQGPQFIFQYYEEEERQRGNFPDRFSGHQFPNYSSELNVNALLLGDSALYLCASSRSGGDTQYFGPGTRLTVL.

This chain links TRBV2 with TRBJ2-1; 7 bases map to TRBD2. This CDR3 is built from 16 residues. Germline V gene data show CDR1 as SNHLY and CDR2 as FYNNEI. Trimming removed 4 bases from V and 5 bases from J; junction bases left unmatched: 11. The CDR3 DNA reads TGTGCCAGCAGTGGGGAGGGACTTCGGCGAGACAATGAGCAGTTCTTC. This encodes CASSGEGLRRDNEQFF.

The rearrangement joins TRBV4-3 to TRBJ1-2; unclear D gene. Per the germline V gene, CDR1 is LGHNA and CDR2 is YSLEER. V dropped 0 bases and J dropped 5 bases, with 13 bases sitting between them. This CDR3 has 15 residues. CDR3: CASSQEARGQYGYTF. CDR3 DNA: TGCGCCAGCAGCCAAGAGGCTCGGGGTCAATATGGCTACACCTTC.

This chain uses TRBV9 with TRBJ2-7; a possible D gene is TRBD1 (6 bases). Trimming removed 0 bases at V and 2 bases at J, with 9 bases between. Germline CDR1 reads SGDLS; CDR2 reads YYNGEE. The CDR3 extends over 14 amino acids. The CDR3 coding sequence is TGTGCCAGCAGCGTAGCACAGGGAGCCTACGAGCAGTACTTC. Protein: CASSVAQGAYEQYF. Full variable domain (remainder filled in from reference TRBV9 and TRBJ2-7): DSGVTQTPKHLITATGQRVTLRCSPRSGDLSVYWYQQSLDQGLQFLIQYYNGEERAKGNILERFSAQQFPDLHSELNLSSLELGDSALYFCASSVAQGAYEQYFGPGTRLTVT.

The V and J genes are TRBV5-6 and TRBJ2-7; 7 bases match TRBD1. CDR1 SGHDT and CDR2 YYEEEE come from the germline V gene. V lost 3 bases to trimming and J lost 7 bases; unmatched junction nucleotides: 10. This CDR3 region has 14 residues. The CDR3: CASSSLRQGGEQYF. DNA of the CDR3: TGTGCCAGCAGCTCGCTGAGACAGGGCGGGGAGCAGTACTTC.

This chain connects TRBV27 to TRBJ1-1; 9 nucleotides match TRBD1. Germline CDR1 MNHEY, CDR2 SMNVEV (reference sequence). The trim removed 4 bases at V and 2 bases at J, leaving 8 bases unmatched. The CDR3 loop spans 16 amino acids. The CDR3 spells CASSYGDRVRNTEAFF. The CDR3 region has the DNA TGTGCCAGCAGTTATGGGGACAGGGTACGAAACACTGAAGCTTTCTTT.

The V call is TRBV23-1, the J call TRBJ2-7, with a possible D match to TRBD1 (5 bases). TRBV23-1 is assigned to the ORF class and has an uncertain function. The CDR3 runs 14 residues. The V end was cut by 0 bases, the J end by 4 bases, with 10 bases between. The CDR3 nucleotides read TGCGCCAGCAGTCAATCGGGCAGGGAATACGAGCAGTACTTC. Translation gives CASSQSGREYEQYF.

This clone was recorded only once. The J gene is TRBJ1-5, the V gene TRBV19, with D perhaps TRBD1 (5 bases). V lost 0 bases, J lost 9 bases, and 9 bases lay in between. This CDR3 region has 13 residues. Germline CDR1 and CDR2: LNHDA and SQIVND (reference sequence). In DNA form, the CDR3 reads TGTGCCAGTAGTATAGAGGACACTCCGCCCCAGCATTTT. It is translated as CASSIEDTPPQHF.

The V gene is TRBV9, the J gene TRBJ2-5, with D possibly TRBD2 on 5 matching bases. The CDR3 is 16 amino acids. The V end was cut by 0 bases, the J end by 4 bases, with 16 bases between. Looked up from germline, CDR1 is SGDLS and CDR2 is YYNGEE. CDR3 DNA: TGTGCCAGCAGCGTAGCTGCCGGGGTCGGTTCAGAGACCCAGTACTTC. It yields the protein CASSVAAGVGSETQYF. Using reference TRBV9 and TRBJ2-5 for the parts outside the CDR3, the full variable domain is DSGVTQTPKHLITATGQRVTLRCSPRSGDLSVYWYQQSLDQGLQFLIQYYNGEERAKGNILERFSAQQFPDLHSELNLSSLELGDSALYFCASSVAAGVGSETQYFGPGTRLLVL.

The chain is built from TRBV6-6 and TRBJ1-5; D remains ambiguous. The length of the CDR3 is 16 residues. Between the trimmed V and J ends, which lost 6 bases and 6 bases, there was a span of 21 bases. The V gene's germline CDR1 is MNHNY and CDR2 SVGAGI (reference sequence). CDR3: CASSPAHFLGAQPQHF. CDR3 in DNA: TGTGCCAGCAGCCCCGCTCACTTTTTGGGAGCTCAGCCCCAGCATTTT.

The chain recombines TRBV19 with TRBJ2-7, with TRBD1 matching over 9 bases. Germline trimming cut 6 bases from V and 2 bases from J; bases unmatched to any gene: 11. The CDR3 is 16 amino acids. Germline loops: CDR1 LNHDA, CDR2 SQIVND (reference sequence). The CDR3 DNA is TGTGCCAGTAGCCTCCTACAGGGGGCTTCCCCCTACGAGCAGTACTTC. It translates to CASSLLQGASPYEQYF.

The CDR3 DNA is TGTGCCAGCAGCTATCCCCCCGGGAGTACCCACGAGCAGTACTTC. Its protein product is CASSYPPGSTHEQYF. The chain joins TRBV5-4 to TRBJ2-7; a weak D match, TRBD2 (6 bases). Looked up from germline, CDR1 is SGHNT and CDR2 is YYREEE (reference sequence). Trimming took off 3 bases at V and 5 bases at J, with 18 bases between the two ends. CDR3 length: 15 amino acids.

The rearrangement joins TRBV7-6 to TRBJ1-1, with D possibly being TRBD1 (6 bases). Germline loops: CDR1 SGHVS, CDR2 FNYEAQ. Between the trimmed V and J ends, which lost 4 bases and 0 bases, there was a span of 21 bases. The CDR3 contains 18 residues. In DNA, the CDR3 is TGTGCCAGCAGCTCTGGCCCCAGGGGACCGATCATGAACACTGAAGCTTTCTTT. Residues: CASSSGPRGPIMNTEAFF.

This clone is a singleton in its sample. The chain is built from TRBV7-6 and TRBJ2-7; TRBD2 matches at 8 bases. Germline V gene data show CDR1 as SGHVS and CDR2 as FNYEAQ. The CDR3 spans 14 residues. Trimming cost V 2 bases and J 7 bases; bases outside gene matches: 7. CDR3 nucleotides: TGTGCCAGCAGCTTATCTAGCGGGCCTCGGGAGCAGTACTTC. This sequence encodes CASSLSSGPREQYF.

J is TRBJ2-7 and V is TRBV11-3; no reliable D call. CDR3 length equals 14 residues. Germline values: CDR1 SGHNT, CDR2 YENEEA. The V gene lost 0 bases and the J gene lost 3 bases, with 9 bases spanning the gap. As DNA, the CDR3 is TGTGCCAGCAGCTTAGATTCCGGTGGCTACGAGCAGTACTTC. Translated, it gives CASSLDSGGYEQYF.

The chain carries TRBV5-4 and TRBJ2-7; 10 bases align to TRBD1. Germline CDR1 is SGHNT and CDR2 is YYREEE (reference sequence). Trimming removed 5 bases from V and 3 bases from J; junction bases left unmatched: 8. The CDR3 consists of 15 residues. CDR3 sequence: CASSSGQGTSYEQYF. CDR3 sequence (DNA): TGTGCCAGCAGTTCGGGACAGGGGACGAGCTACGAGCAGTACTTC.

This chain connects TRBV18 to TRBJ2-2, with 9 bases that match TRBD2. CDR1 is KGHSH and CDR2 is LQKENI in the germline V gene. The CDR3 spans 16 residues. Trimming removed 3 bases from V and 4 bases from J; junction bases left unmatched: 6. The CDR3 sequence is CASSPDSGRPTGELFF. CDR3 bases: TGTGCCAGCTCACCCGATAGCGGGAGACCCACCGGGGAGCTGTTTTTT.

This clone was recorded only once. This chain links TRBV5-1 with TRBJ2-2; no reliable D call. The CDR3 length is 14 residues. Germline CDR1 is SGHRS and CDR2 is YFSETQ. The V end was cut by 4 bases, the J end by 0 bases, with 7 bases between. CDR3 residues: CASSHPTNTGELFF. The CDR3 coding sequence is TGCGCCAGCAGCCATCCCACGAACACCGGGGAGCTGTTTTTT.

This clone was detected a few times. The chain employs TRBV5-6 and TRBJ2-7, with 9 nucleotides matching TRBD1. The CDR3 consists of 14 residues. CDR1 is SGHDT, CDR2 YYEEEE, per germline. Losses at the gene ends were 5 bases for V and 0 bases for J; bases not matched to a gene: 3. This CDR3 is CASSPGQGSYEQYF. CDR3 DNA sequence: TGTGCCAGCAGTCCGGGACAGGGCTCCTACGAGCAGTACTTC.

The chain combines TRBV5-1 with TRBJ1-2; D is possibly TRBD1 (6 bases). Trimming took off 3 bases at V and 6 bases at J, with 12 bases between the two ends. The germline V gene has CDR1 SGHRS and CDR2 YFSETQ. The CDR3 covers 13 residues. The DNA of the CDR3 is TGCGCCAGCAGCTCGGGGGGCGGGCATGGCTACACCTTC. This encodes CASSSGGGHGYTF.

This chain joins TRBV5-1 and TRBJ2-1; weak D call: TRBD1 (5 bases). V shed 1 base and J shed 6 bases, with 5 bases lying between them. CDR1 SGHRS and CDR2 YFSETQ come from the germline V gene. This CDR3 comprises 12 residues. Written as DNA, the CDR3 is TGCGCCAGCAGCTTGCAGGGCAATGAGCAGTTCTTC. Amino acids: CASSLQGNEQFF.

This chain joins TRBV4-1 and TRBJ1-1; the D gene is possibly TRBD1 (5 bases). Germline CDR1 MGHRA, CDR2 YSYEKL. The CDR3 runs to 14 residues. V gave up 8 bases and J gave up 3 bases, with 16 bases separating them. The DNA of the CDR3 is TGCGCCAGCCGTCCGGGACTTGGGGACACTGAAGCTTTCTTT. Amino acid sequence: CASRPGLGDTEAFF.

V and J are TRBV7-8 and TRBJ2-3; D possibly corresponds to TRBD2 (5 bases). Germline values: CDR1 SGHVS, CDR2 FQNEAQ. Trimming removed 5 bases at V and 0 bases at J, with 15 bases between. The CDR3 spans 16 residues. CDR3 bases: TGTGCCAGCAGCCCCCTGAGGGAGAGGAGCACAGATACGCAGTATTTT. Its translation: CASSPLRERSTDTQYF.

J is TRBJ2-1 and V is TRBV5-6; D gene ambiguous. The CDR3 contains 11 residues. V was pared by 1 base and J by 6 bases, with 2 bases between. Germline assignment: CDR1 SGHDT and CDR2 YYEEEE. The CDR3 nucleotides read TGTGCCAGCAGCTTGCTCAATGAGCAGTTCTTC. It encodes CASSLLNEQFF.

A single count supports this clone. V usage is TRBV28 and J usage is TRBJ2-7, with D unclear. Germline CDR1 and CDR2: MDHEN and SYDVKM. The CDR3 is 15 residues long. V lost 5 bases to trimming and J lost 4 bases, with 18 bases between them. The DNA of the CDR3 is TGTGCCAGCAGTCAAGAGGCTGAAACCTCATACGAGCAGTACTTC. Translation: CASSQEAETSYEQYF.